This record concerns one T cell receptor (beta chain) sequence. Its antigen is undetermined. With 60 Vbeta and 13 Jbeta primers, the PCR was carried out. In the study's own analysis: Roughly 11 million shared chains were among the approximately 76 million unique TCR beta chains that a later analysis counted. The method was immunoSEQ multiplex PCR; TCRdb's version includes in-frame clones alone and lacks a portion of them. V and J calls and clone size are given by that table; D and trimming were obtained from the DNA. The profile covers more than 50,000 clones, with approximately 71% appearing a single time and more than 20% taken by the ten largest. This sample stems from a study of cytomegalovirus exposure and HLA in healthy donors. Whole-study results and caveats: Roughly uniform sequencing depth across donors was assumed, possibly incorrectly. As confirmed in vitro, a few CMV-associated chains were specific for CMV antigens. Other equally common chains were less clonally expanded than HLA-associated TCR beta chains, a later analysis showed.

This CDR3 is 14 amino acids long. In germline, CDR1 is MDHEN, CDR2 SYDVKM. Deletions cut 7 bases from V and 0 bases from J, with 11 bases between. Sequencing was performed on PBMCs. The TCR was taken from a man over 45 in good health and CMV-seropositive. The V and J genes are TRBV28 and TRBJ2-3, with a possible D match to TRBD1 (5 bases). CDR3 DNA: TGTGCCAGCAAAACAACAGGTAGCACAGATACGCAGTATTTT. This gives the protein CASKTTGSTDTQYF.